This T cell receptor beta chain was documented in a study of beta chain features in type 1 diabetes (dated by TCRdb to 2016 to 2019). Broadly, across the study: Patients and healthy donors did not differ in mean age, gender distribution, total cell number or subset yield. A total of roughly 98,000,000 sorted cells were examined across all samples, and a strong correlation was observed between cell number per subset and RNA yield. In the study, TCRB repertoires of sorted circulating CD4+ T cell subsets from recently diagnosed type 1 diabetes patients were compared with those of matched healthy donors. Whereas all 30 or so donors provided naive and central memory subsets, regulatory and stem cell-like memory subsets were isolated from just 8 patients and about 8 healthy donors. What the study reported, not specific to this receptor: A moderate but significant shortening of TCRB CDR3 length was observed in type 1 diabetes patients in all four CD4+ subsets. Because the HLA sub-analyses included only small numbers of individuals, any influence of HLA type on TCRB rearrangement was left unresolved. Fewer insertions and more nucleotide deletions at VDJ recombination sites were observed in patients with type 1 diabetes, implying thymic rearrangement abnormalities. Because cDNA was sequenced instead of genomic DNA, activated cells with high expression could be over-represented, although the groups did not differ in activation or CD3 levels. Shorter templates might have been favored by PCR, but patient and control samples were amplified and corrected together, so both groups would have been affected equally by any skew. Naive, central memory and regulatory TCRB repertoires appeared to be more similar among patients than among healthy donors.

The High Capacity cDNA Reverse Transcription Kit was used to reverse transcribe all of the isolated RNA, meaning that expressed TCRB transcripts were what got sequenced. Deep immunoSEQ sequencing was performed on naive, central memory and regulatory T cell samples, with an average of about 4 million total reads per sample. After sorted cells were lysed in RLT buffer, RNA was extracted with DNase-treated RNeasy Micro or Mini kits, with the choice depending on cell number. Each cell subset was processed on its own to prevent cross-contamination, while patient and healthy donor samples were processed together. TCRB sequences were amplified from cDNA with the immunoSEQ multiplex PCR, producing 87-bp fragments spanning the CDR3 region. The amplicons were sequenced using the Illumina HiSeq platform. The study's own analysis went as follows. Synthetic template baselines were used to correct PCR bias computationally, reads within Hamming distance 2 were collapsed together, and singletons that could not be merged were discarded. Reads were aligned against IMGT to assign V, D and J genes, CDR3 length and insertions or deletions at six rearrangement sites. Within each subset, clonotype counts were normalized to the number of sorted cells before true diversity and Gini coefficients were calculated with the tcR R package. The overlap coefficient, calculated on TCRB nucleotide sequences, was used to quantify repertoire sharing. Out-of-frame TCRB sequences from naive cells were analyzed to stand in for the pre-selection repertoire. TCRdb took over this immuneACCESS table, retaining in-frame rearrangements with V and J assigned. Such tables are incomplete; in checked studies, under half of the missing clones stem from an unresolved V gene, and the remainder is unexplained. The V and J calls and clone size come from that table; D and trimming were worked out from the DNA. This sample holds under 950,000 clones; roughly 17% were observed only once. 0.02% to 0.03% of the sample is held by the ten biggest clonotypes.

Each donor gave one peripheral blood draw, averaging approximately 0.11 L, which was collected into heparinised tubes. Using a panel that included CD45RO, CCR7, CD25, CD127, CD95 and CD27, naive, central memory, regulatory and stem cell-like memory CD4+ T cells were sorted on a BD FACSAria II. Purity was above 95% for every sorted population. PBMCs were isolated immediately by Lymphoprep density gradient centrifugation and stained directly without culture. To minimize batch effects, samples were stained and sorted in pairs, one healthy donor with one patient per experiment. From the cysteine up to the phenylalanine, the CDR3 has a length of 16 residues. This entry keeps only the CDR3 DNA: 48 bases, framed from base 1. Taken from the germline V gene, the CDR1 and CDR2 loops are SGHTA and FQGNSA. V is cut by 4 bases and J by 4 bases, and the space between the germline ends is 19 bases. With regard to this clone: Its binding antigen is unknown. Within one base of it there is no much larger clone, and no base qualities were kept.

Recombination connected TRBV7-2 to TRBJ2-5, with no confident D gene call. This TCR derives from a woman under 30 in good health. Sequencing was done on a sample of naive CD4+ T cells from blood. Taken with the paper, the label for cell subset or site translates to: true naive CD4+ T cells. In nucleotide form, the sequence is TGTGCCAGCAGCTCCCGGGCCCCAAAAGCCCTAGAGACCCAGTACTTC. Its protein reads: CASSSRAPKALETQYF.